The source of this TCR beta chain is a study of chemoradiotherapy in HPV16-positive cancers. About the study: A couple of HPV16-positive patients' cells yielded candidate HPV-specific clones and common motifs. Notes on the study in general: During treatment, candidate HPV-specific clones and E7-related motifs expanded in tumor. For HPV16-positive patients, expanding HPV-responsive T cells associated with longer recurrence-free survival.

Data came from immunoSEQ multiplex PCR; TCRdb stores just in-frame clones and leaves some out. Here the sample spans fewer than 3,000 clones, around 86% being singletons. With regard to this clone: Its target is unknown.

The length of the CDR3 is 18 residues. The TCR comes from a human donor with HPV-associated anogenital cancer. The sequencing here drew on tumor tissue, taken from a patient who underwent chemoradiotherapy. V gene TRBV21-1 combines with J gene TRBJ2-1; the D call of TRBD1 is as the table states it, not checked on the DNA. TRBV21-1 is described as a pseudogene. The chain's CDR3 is CASSKGQGALSSYNEQFF. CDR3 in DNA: TGTGCCAGCAGCAAAGGGCAGGGGGCTTTAAGCTCCTACAATGAGCAGTTCTTC.